These 2 T cell receptor beta chains share one sample of origin, sequenced in a study of blood T cell repertoires in COVID-19. Profiling relied on immunoSEQ multiplex PCR, and the TCRdb table lists in-frame clones only, not all of them. The sample has around 30,000 clones, about 90% seen once. What was sequenced was peripheral blood. Receptors were obtained from a man aged 80 or over with acute or convalescent COVID-19.

The genes are TRBV5-1 and TRBJ2-3, with D perhaps TRBD2 (7 bases). Germline CDR1 and CDR2: SGHRS and YFSETQ. The CDR3 extends over 14 amino acids. Trimming removed 6 bases at V and 5 bases at J, with 16 bases between. In DNA form, the CDR3 reads TGCGCCAGCAAGACTGCGGGGGCACGAGATACGCAGTATTTT. It codes for CASKTAGARDTQYF.

The rearrangement joins TRBV3-1 (or the pseudogene TRBV3-2) to TRBJ1-3; unclear D gene. Trimming left V 3 bases short and J 0 bases short, with 12 bases between. Germline V gene lookup returns CDR1 LGHDT and CDR2 YNNKEL (reference sequence). The CDR3 has 16 amino acids. The chain's CDR3 is CASSQATGISGNTIYF. The CDR3 bases are TGTGCCAGCAGCCAGGCAACCGGGATCTCTGGAAACACCATATATTTT.